The 24 T cell receptor beta chains reported below all come from one sample, sequenced in a study of cytomegalovirus exposure and HLA in healthy donors. The assay was immunoSEQ multiplex PCR, and TCRdb's table has in-frame clones only and misses some. The repertoire holds over 120,000 clones, with 80% to 90% as singletons. Sequencing input: PBMCs. These receptors came from a woman aged 18-29 years in good health and CMV-seropositive.

This chain joins TRBV6-1 and TRBJ2-7; no clear D gene. V lost 0 bases to trimming and J lost 3 bases, with 6 bases between them. The V gene's germline CDR1 is MNHNS and CDR2 SASEGT. The CDR3 covers 13 residues. The chain's CDR3 is CASSEARVYEQYF. CDR3 sequence (DNA): TGTGCCAGCAGTGAAGCTCGGGTCTACGAGCAGTACTTC.

V gene TRBV9 combines with J gene TRBJ2-2; tentative D call: TRBD2 (6 bases). The CDR3 is 15 residues long. V lost 2 bases and J 5 bases, leaving 13 bases between the germline ends. The germline V gene encodes CDR1 SGDLS and CDR2 YYNGEE. The CDR3 DNA is TGTGCCAGCAGCGTCGCGGGGAAGGTGACCGGGGAGCTGTTTTTT. This codes for CASSVAGKVTGELFF.

The chain couples TRBV13 to TRBJ1-1; possible D gene TRBD1, 6 bases. CDR1 is PRHDT, CDR2 FYEKMQ, per germline (reference sequence). The CDR3 length is 14 residues. V lost 8 bases and J 4 bases, leaving 17 bases between the germline ends. CDR3 sequence (DNA): TGTGCCAGCTTGCGGCGGGGGCGAGGCACTGAAGCTTTCTTT. It yields the protein CASLRRGRGTEAFF.

The chain employs TRBV7-9 and TRBJ2-7, with a tentative D call TRBD1 (5 bases). The CDR3 runs 17 residues. With 4 bases removed from V and 0 bases from J, the gap between germline ends came to 19 bases. CDR1 is SEHNR, CDR2 FQNEAQ, per germline (reference sequence). CDR3 residues: CASSSHPTRASSYEQYF. The CDR3 DNA is TGTGCCAGCAGCTCACACCCCACCAGGGCTTCCTCCTACGAGCAGTACTTC.

The chain links TRBV5-6 to TRBJ1-1; D may be TRBD1 (6 bases). CDR3 length: 15 amino acids. The V end was cut by 9 bases, the J end by 2 bases, with 20 bases between. Looked up from germline, CDR1 is SGHDT and CDR2 is YYEEEE. The DNA for the CDR3 is TGTGCCACCTCCACACTAGACAGGCTAAACACTGAAGCTTTCTTT. It yields the protein CATSTLDRLNTEAFF.

This rearrangement joins TRBV27 to TRBJ1-4; D possibly corresponds to TRBD1 (6 bases). The CDR3 contains 15 residues. The germline V and J ends were trimmed by 5 bases and 6 bases, with 16 bases remaining between them. Germline-derived CDR1 and CDR2 are MNHEY and SMNVEV (reference sequence). This CDR3 is CASSHTPGDHEKLFF. The CDR3 nucleotides are TGTGCCAGCAGTCACACCCCAGGGGACCATGAAAAACTGTTTTTT.

The J gene is TRBJ1-1, the V gene TRBV29-1; TRBD1 aligns across 8 bases. In germline, CDR1 is SQVTM, CDR2 ANQGSEA. CDR3 size: 13 residues. Germline trimming cut 5 bases from V and 0 bases from J; bases unmatched to any gene: 2. The CDR3 loop reads CSVRQGLNTEAFF. The CDR3 nucleotides are TGCAGCGTTAGACAGGGGCTGAACACTGAAGCTTTCTTT.

The genes are TRBV28 and TRBJ2-7; 7 bases fit TRBD1. Trimming removed 3 bases from V and 4 bases from J; junction bases left unmatched: 6. The germline CDR1 and CDR2 sequences are MDHEN and SYDVKM. The CDR3 is 14 residues long. CDR3 sequence (DNA): TGTGCCAGCAGTTTGACAGGGTGGAGGTACGAGCAGTACTTC. Translating gives CASSLTGWRYEQYF.

The rearrangement links TRBV27 to TRBJ1-6; 8 bases fit TRBD1. This CDR3 region has 15 residues. Trimming at V came to 3 bases and at J to 10 bases, leaving 8 bases not matched to a gene. Germline V gene lookup returns CDR1 MNHEY and CDR2 SMNVEV (reference sequence). The CDR3 coding sequence is TGTGCCAGCAGTTTCGTCGTGGACAGGGTATCACCCCTCCACTTT. It translates to CASSFVVDRVSPLHF.

CDR3 loop: CASQPRGPGELFF. Written as DNA, the CDR3 is TGTGCCAGCCAGCCCAGGGGGCCCGGGGAGCTGTTTTTT. This chain joins TRBV27 and TRBJ2-2; 8 positions agree with TRBD1. V was clipped by 8 bases and J by 6 bases; unmatched bases: 5. CDR1 and CDR2 (germline): MNHEY, SMNVEV (reference sequence). The CDR3 extends over 13 amino acids.

The chain joins TRBV11-3 to TRBJ2-6; TRBD1 matches 9 bases. CDR1 SGHNT and CDR2 YENEEA come from the germline V gene. This CDR3 is built from 17 residues. V trimming: 5 bases; J trimming: 1 base; junction bases outside the gene matches: 6. CDR3 loop: CASSPGTGLSGANVLTF. The CDR3 DNA is TGTGCCAGCAGCCCCGGGACAGGGTTGTCTGGGGCCAACGTCCTGACTTTC.

This chain links TRBV5-6 with TRBJ2-6; 7 bases are shared with TRBD1. Germline lookup yields CDR1 SGHDT and CDR2 YYEEEE. V shed 4 bases, J shed 2 bases, and the junction held 12 bases outside the gene matches. The CDR3 spans 18 residues. CDR3 in amino acids: CASSPQTGSAAGANVLTF. DNA of the CDR3: TGTGCCAGCAGCCCTCAGACAGGGAGTGCGGCTGGGGCCAACGTCCTGACTTTC. Variable domain in full (rest from reference TRBV5-6 and TRBJ2-6): DAGVTQSPTHLIKTRGQQVTLRCSPKSGHDTVSWYQQALGQGPQFIFQYYEEEERQRGNFPDRFSGHQFPNYSSELNVNALLLGDSALYLCASSPQTGSAAGANVLTFGAGSRLTVL.

The gene calls are TRBV6-6 and TRBJ2-5; D perhaps matches TRBD2 (6 bases). Germline V gene sequence: CDR1 MNHNY, CDR2 SVGAGI (reference sequence). V shed 7 bases and J shed 5 bases, with 14 bases lying between them. The CDR3 runs 13 residues. The CDR3 coding sequence is TGTGCCAGCAATCACCTAGCGTCGGAGACCCAGTACTTC. Protein: CASNHLASETQYF.

V and J are TRBV11-3 and TRBJ2-1; D remains unclear. Germline V gene sequence: CDR1 SGHNT, CDR2 YENEEA. This CDR3 comprises 11 residues. V lost 5 bases and J 5 bases, leaving 4 bases between the germline ends. CDR3 DNA sequence: TGTGCCAGCAGCCAGGACAATGAGCAGTTCTTC. It specifies CASSQDNEQFF.

The V and J genes are TRBV19 and TRBJ2-7, with D perhaps matching TRBD1 (6 bases). Per the germline V gene, CDR1 is LNHDA and CDR2 is SQIVND (reference sequence). This CDR3 spans 14 amino acids. The V gene lost 6 bases and the J gene lost 4 bases, with 16 bases spanning the gap. The CDR3 spells CASRKEAQGYEQYF. The DNA for the CDR3 is TGTGCCAGTAGAAAGGAAGCGCAGGGGTACGAGCAGTACTTC.

CDR3 DNA sequence: TGCACCAGCAGCCAAGATCCTTTGGGTCTAGAAAGGTTCAAACAAGAGACCCAGTACTTC. The encoded protein is CTSSQDPLGLERFKQETQYF. This sequence joins TRBV1 and TRBJ2-5; the table names TRBD2, a call not compared with the DNA. TRBV1 is flagged as a pseudogene. This CDR3 has 20 residues.

V gene TRBV6-6 combines with J gene TRBJ1-5; D is perhaps TRBD1 (6 bases). The CDR3 is made up of 16 amino acids. V gave up 2 bases and J gave up 2 bases, with 13 bases separating them. Germline V lookup: CDR1 MNHNY, CDR2 SVGAGI (reference sequence). The CDR3 DNA is TGTGCCAGCAGTTACCGCCGAAGACAGGGCAATCAGCCCCAGCATTTT. This codes for CASSYRRRQGNQPQHF.

The chain uses TRBV11-2 and TRBJ1-2; 7 nucleotides match TRBD1. Germline CDR1 reads SGHAT; CDR2 reads FQNNGV. The CDR3 runs 17 residues. Unmatched junction bases numbered 14, after V lost 0 bases and J lost 7 bases. CDR3 coding DNA: TGTGCCAGCAGCTTAGAAGTTGTGGGCCAGGGGGGATTTGGCTACACCTTC. This translates into CASSLEVVGQGGFGYTF.

With respect to this clone: At one boundary the junction diverges from the germline segment, which might be a read error. DNA of the CDR3: TGTGCCAGCGGAGAGGGGGCCCTCTTC. As protein: CASGEGALF. The chain combines TRBV6-5 with TRBJ1-2; 7 bases are a match to TRBD1. This CDR3 comprises 9 residues. Germline V gene data show CDR1 as MNHEY and CDR2 as SVGAGI.

As for this clone: Other DNA sequences within the sample encode an identical CDR3. The chain combines TRBV4-3 with TRBJ1-1; no definite D call. The CDR3 is 13 amino acids. The V and J ends lost 0 bases and 5 bases respectively, with 7 bases between them. Germline V CDR1 and CDR2: LGHNA, YSLEER. CDR3 sequence reads: CASSQDRRTEAFF. CDR3 coding DNA: TGCGCCAGCAGCCAAGATCGCAGGACTGAAGCTTTCTTT.

As for this clone: One end of the junction does not line up with germline, which may come from a read error. This chain uses TRBV7-6 with TRBJ2-6; no definite D call. Germline V gene data show CDR1 as SGHVS and CDR2 as FNYEAQ. The CDR3 runs 16 residues. The CDR3 bases are TGTGCCAGCAGCCCATTTATCACGACTGGAGCCAACGTCCTGACTTTC. Amino acid sequence: CASSPFITTGANVLTF.

J is TRBJ1-6 and V is TRBV7-8; the D is unclear. Trimming took off 1 base at V and 0 bases at J, with 4 bases between the two ends. CDR3 length: 15 residues. Germline V gene sequence: CDR1 SGHVS, CDR2 FQNEAQ. CDR3 sequence: CASSLVSSYNSPLHF. The DNA for the CDR3 is TGTGCCAGCAGCTTAGTTAGCTCCTATAATTCACCCCTCCACTTT.

This chain joins TRBV28 and TRBJ2-7, with 10 positions matching TRBD1. The V gene end was trimmed by 6 bases and the J gene end by 3 bases; junction bases not matched to a gene: 5. The CDR3 covers 14 residues. Germline V gene data show CDR1 as MDHEN and CDR2 as SYDVKM. The CDR3 DNA reads TGTGCCAGCAGCCGGACAGGGGGTAACTACGAGCAGTACTTC. As protein: CASSRTGGNYEQYF.

The rearrangement joins TRBV5-1 to TRBJ1-1, with unresolved D. Trimming took 4 bases from V and 0 from J, leaving 16 bases between them. There are 16 residues in the CDR3. Germline loops: CDR1 SGHRS, CDR2 YFSETQ. CDR3 loop: CASSLYSTDMNTEAFF. Written as DNA, the CDR3 is TGCGCCAGCAGCCTGTACAGCACCGATATGAACACTGAAGCTTTCTTT. The complete variable domain, with remaining parts taken from reference TRBV5-1 and TRBJ1-1, reads KAGVTQTPRYLIKTRGQQVTLSCSPISGHRSVSWYQQTPGQGLQFLFEYFSETQRNKGNFPGRFSGRQFSNSRSEMNVSTLELGDSALYLCASSLYSTDMNTEAFFGQGTRLTVV.